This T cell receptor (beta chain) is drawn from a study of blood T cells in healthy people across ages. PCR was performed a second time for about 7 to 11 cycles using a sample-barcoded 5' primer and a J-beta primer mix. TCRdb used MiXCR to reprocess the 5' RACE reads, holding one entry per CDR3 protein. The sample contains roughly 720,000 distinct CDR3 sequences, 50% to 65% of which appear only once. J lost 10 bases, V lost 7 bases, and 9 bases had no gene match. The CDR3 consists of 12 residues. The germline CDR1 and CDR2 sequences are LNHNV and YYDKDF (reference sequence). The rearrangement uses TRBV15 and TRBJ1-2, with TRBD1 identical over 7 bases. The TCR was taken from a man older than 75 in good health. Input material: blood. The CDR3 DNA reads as TGTGCCACCAACCCCGGGACAGAGGACTACACCTTC. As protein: CATNPGTEDYTF. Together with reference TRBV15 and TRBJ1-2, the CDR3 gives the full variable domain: DAMVIQNPRYQVTQFGKPVTLSCSQTLNHNVMYWYQQKSSQAPKLLFHYYDKDFNNEADTPDNFQSRRPNTSFCFLDIRSPGLGDTAMYLCATNPGTEDYTFGSGTRLTVV.